A single sample is the source of the 17 T cell receptor beta chains below, sequenced in a study of T cell repertoires in aging, cancer and after chemotherapy. The template was genomic DNA from peripheral blood, not RNA. A mixed TRB-A/B primer pool amplified rearranged TRB by multiplex touch-down PCR. TCRdb redid the calling of the multiplex PCR reads with MiXCR, one entry per CDR3 protein. This sample has more than 8,000 distinct CDR3 sequences, with 25% found just once. Sequenced material: blood. These receptors were obtained from a human donor with a blood cancer.

The chain carries TRBV7-9 and TRBJ2-1; 7 bases are shared with TRBD1. Trimming cost V 4 bases and J 0 bases; bases outside gene matches: 24. Germline V CDR1 and CDR2: SEHNR, FQNEAQ (reference sequence). The CDR3 totals 22 residues. CDR3 region: CASSSPEGGRDHLDVSYNEQFF. The CDR3 DNA reads as TGTGCCAGCAGCTCCCCCGAAGGGGGCAGGGACCACCTCGACGTCTCCTACAATGAGCAGTTCTTC.

This clonotype is labeled medium-sized. CDR3: CATSRVPAGEDEQYF. In DNA form, the CDR3 reads TGTGCCACCAGCAGAGTCCCAGCGGGAGAGGACGAGCAGTACTTC. The chain combines TRBV15 with TRBJ2-7; 8 bases fit TRBD2. Trimming cost V 1 base and J 5 bases; bases outside gene matches: 7. CDR3 length: 15 amino acids. CDR1 is LNHNV, CDR2 YYDKDF, per germline (reference sequence).

This clonotype is labeled medium-sized (0.01 to 0.1%). The chain carries TRBV6-6 and TRBJ1-2, with 7 positions matching TRBD1. The CDR3 runs to 13 residues. Per the germline V gene, CDR1 is MNHNY and CDR2 is SVGAGI (reference sequence). With 6 bases clipped from V and 5 bases from J, the junction kept 6 bases outside the gene matches. CDR3 loop: CASRSGGEYGYTF. The CDR3 DNA is TGTGCCAGCAGATCAGGGGGGGAGTATGGCTACACCTTC.

In this sample, this clonotype turned up a few times. The chain employs TRBV7-9 and TRBJ1-2, with 8 positions matching TRBD1. Germline V lookup: CDR1 SEHNR, CDR2 FQNEAQ (reference sequence). With 1 base clipped from V and 5 bases from J, the junction kept 0 bases outside the gene matches. CDR3 length equals 13 residues. The CDR3 nucleotides are TGTGCCAGCAGCTTAGGGACAGGGTATGGCTACACCTTC. It encodes CASSLGTGYGYTF.

V usage is TRBV7-9 and J usage is TRBJ1-2; D may be TRBD1 (6 bases). The CDR3 contains 15 residues. Looked up from germline, CDR1 is SEHNR and CDR2 is FQNEAQ (reference sequence). Trimming took off 4 bases at V and 4 bases at J, with 16 bases between the two ends. CDR3 bases: TGTGCCAGCAGCTCCACACAGGGTTTTCGCTATGGCTACACCTTC. Translated, it gives CASSSTQGFRYGYTF.

By frequency in the sample, this clonotype is medium-sized. The J gene is TRBJ2-2, the V gene TRBV10-3, with 9 bases that match TRBD2. CDR1 ENHRY and CDR2 SYGVKD come from the germline V gene. Losses at the gene ends were 6 bases for V and 5 bases for J; bases not matched to a gene: 13. The CDR3 totals 17 residues. The chain's CDR3 is CAIRAPLLAGPTGELFF. The CDR3 coding sequence is TGTGCCATCAGAGCCCCCCTACTAGCGGGCCCTACCGGGGAGCTGTTTTTT.

Comments on this clonotype: A read error may account for a junction end that differs from germline. The genes are TRBV7-2 and TRBJ2-1; perhaps TRBD2 as D (6 bases). CDR3 length: 14 amino acids. Germline V gene sequence: CDR1 SGHTA, CDR2 FQGNSA. In DNA form, the CDR3 reads TGTGCCAGCAGCCCAGTCCGAGTCGGGGGTGAGGAGTTCTTC. This encodes CASSPVRVGGEEFF.

The chain couples TRBV7-2 to TRBJ2-1; TRBD1 matches at 12 bases. Trimming removed 3 bases from V and 10 bases from J; junction bases left unmatched: 4. The CDR3 is 14 amino acids. Per germline, CDR1 SGHTA and CDR2 FQGNSA. The CDR3 nucleotides read TGTGCCAGCAGCTTGGGGACAGGGGGCAGGGAGCAGTTCTTC. As protein: CASSLGTGGREQFF.

In its sample, this clonotype is medium-sized. This sequence joins TRBV12-3 or TRBV12-4 and TRBJ2-3; D is ambiguous. Trimming removed 8 bases from V and 0 bases from J, with 6 bases in between. The CDR3 sequence is 12 residues long. Here the CDR3 reads CASLQSTDTQYF. The CDR3 nucleotides read TGTGCCAGCCTCCAGAGCACAGATACGCAGTATTTT.

In its sample, this clonotype was seen a few times. V usage is TRBV4-2 and J usage is TRBJ2-6; possibly TRBD2 for D (5 bases). From germline, CDR1 is LGHNA and CDR2 YNFKEQ. This CDR3 has 16 amino acids. The V end was cut by 0 bases, the J end by 0 bases, with 6 bases between. The CDR3 region has the DNA TGTGCCAGCAGCCAAGATGCGGGCTCTGGGGCCAACGTCCTGACTTTC. This codes for CASSQDAGSGANVLTF.

This clonotype has a handful of counts. The J gene is TRBJ1-5, the V gene TRBV6-4, with D uncertain. The V end lost 5 bases, the J end lost 0 bases, and 8 bases lay between the germline ends. This CDR3 has 14 amino acids. Looked up from germline, CDR1 is MRHNA and CDR2 is SNTAGT. The CDR3: CASSPDGSNQPQHF. CDR3 nucleotides: TGTGCCAGCAGTCCGGACGGTAGCAATCAGCCCCAGCATTTT.

The V and J genes are TRBV10-2 and TRBJ1-2; D may be TRBD1 (5 bases). Trimming removed 3 bases at V and 3 bases at J, with 11 bases between. This CDR3 is built from 14 residues. CDR1 and CDR2 from the germline V gene are WSHSY and SAAADI. The CDR3 nucleotides are TGCGCCAGCAGTGATTTCAGGGAGGACTATGGCTACACCTTC. Translating it yields CASSDFREDYGYTF.

This clonotype ranks as medium-sized. The chain has TRBV18 and TRBJ2-2; 8 nucleotides match TRBD1. This CDR3 is built from 17 residues. The V segment lost 6 bases and the J segment 4 bases; nucleotides outside the gene matches: 13. Germline lookup yields CDR1 KGHSH and CDR2 LQKENI. The CDR3 protein is CASSSRPTTGVTGELFF. The CDR3 DNA sequence: TGTGCCAGCTCCTCACGCCCGACGACAGGGGTCACCGGGGAGCTGTTTTTT.

This clonotype ranks as medium-sized. The CDR3 loop reads CASSLGQLEAFF. In DNA form, the CDR3 reads TGTGCCAGCAGCTTGGGCCAGCTTGAAGCTTTCTTT. The rearrangement uses TRBV5-6 and TRBJ1-1; D is unresolved. The germline CDR1 and CDR2 sequences are SGHDT and YYEEEE. The CDR3 covers 12 residues. The ends were cut back, 0 bases at V and 7 bases at J, with 7 bases in the middle.

Many counts were recorded for this clonotype. The chain couples TRBV6-1 to TRBJ1-2; a possible D gene is TRBD1 (5 bases). Trimming took off 4 bases at V and 0 bases at J, with 9 bases between the two ends. Per germline, CDR1 MNHNS and CDR2 SASEGT. This CDR3 is 14 amino acids long. The CDR3, as DNA: TGTGCCAGCAGTGGAGGGGTAGCTAACTATGGCTACACCTTC. Amino acid sequence: CASSGGVANYGYTF.

Of note for this clonotype: A read error may produce the germline difference seen at one junction end. The rearrangement links TRBV5-5 to TRBJ1-5, with D maybe TRBD1 (6 bases). The CDR3 runs 15 residues. Germline V lookup: CDR1 SGHKS, CDR2 YYEKEE (reference sequence). CDR3 amino acids: CASSPAGDSNQPQNF. The CDR3 DNA reads TGTGCCAGCAGCCCGGCAGGGGATAGCAATCAGCCCCAGAATTTT.

This clonotype was detected only a few times. The chain combines TRBV5-1 with TRBJ2-1; possibly TRBD2 for D (6 bases). The CDR3 extends over 16 amino acids. Trimming cost V 3 bases and J 1 base, with 14 bases left between them. Germline CDR1 reads SGHRS; CDR2 reads YFSETQ. CDR3: CASSSSPGVSYNEQFF. The CDR3 bases are TGCGCCAGCAGCTCCTCCCCGGGGGTATCCTACAATGAGCAGTTCTTC.